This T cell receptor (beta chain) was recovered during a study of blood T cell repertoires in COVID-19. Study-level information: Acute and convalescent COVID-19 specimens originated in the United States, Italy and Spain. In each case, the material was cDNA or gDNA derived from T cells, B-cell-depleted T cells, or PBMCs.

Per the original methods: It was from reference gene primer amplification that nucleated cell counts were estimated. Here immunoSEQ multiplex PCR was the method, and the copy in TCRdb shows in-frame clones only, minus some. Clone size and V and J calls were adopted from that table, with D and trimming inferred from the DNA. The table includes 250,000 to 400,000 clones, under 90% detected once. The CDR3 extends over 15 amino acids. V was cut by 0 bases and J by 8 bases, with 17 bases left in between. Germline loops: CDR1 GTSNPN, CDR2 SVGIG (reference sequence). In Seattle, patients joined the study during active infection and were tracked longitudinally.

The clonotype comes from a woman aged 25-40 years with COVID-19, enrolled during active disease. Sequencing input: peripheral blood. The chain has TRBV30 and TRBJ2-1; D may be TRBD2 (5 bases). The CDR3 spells CAWSVLGPPTDEQFF. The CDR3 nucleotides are TGTGCCTGGAGTGTACTAGGACCACCAACGGATGAGCAGTTCTTC.